This TCR beta chain was captured in a study of blood T cells in healthy people across ages. The authors ran a second PCR of 7 to 11 cycles using a sample-barcoded 5' primer and a J-beta primer mix. TCRdb itself ran the 5' RACE reads through MiXCR, one entry per CDR3 protein. The sample contains hundreds of thousands of distinct CDR3 sequences, about 30% of which appear only once. This clonotype was found a few times. Germline V CDR1 and CDR2: DFQATT, SNEGSKA (reference sequence). The CDR3 spans 16 residues. Germline trimming cut 0 bases from V and 2 bases from J; bases unmatched to any gene: 9. The clonotype was recovered from a woman at least 80 years old in good health. The chain uses TRBV20-1 and TRBJ1-2; 7 bases fit TRBD1. Sequenced input: blood. This CDR3 is CSARDPMRQGNYGYTF. The CDR3 coding sequence is TGCAGTGCTAGAGATCCCATGAGACAGGGAAACTATGGCTACACCTTC.